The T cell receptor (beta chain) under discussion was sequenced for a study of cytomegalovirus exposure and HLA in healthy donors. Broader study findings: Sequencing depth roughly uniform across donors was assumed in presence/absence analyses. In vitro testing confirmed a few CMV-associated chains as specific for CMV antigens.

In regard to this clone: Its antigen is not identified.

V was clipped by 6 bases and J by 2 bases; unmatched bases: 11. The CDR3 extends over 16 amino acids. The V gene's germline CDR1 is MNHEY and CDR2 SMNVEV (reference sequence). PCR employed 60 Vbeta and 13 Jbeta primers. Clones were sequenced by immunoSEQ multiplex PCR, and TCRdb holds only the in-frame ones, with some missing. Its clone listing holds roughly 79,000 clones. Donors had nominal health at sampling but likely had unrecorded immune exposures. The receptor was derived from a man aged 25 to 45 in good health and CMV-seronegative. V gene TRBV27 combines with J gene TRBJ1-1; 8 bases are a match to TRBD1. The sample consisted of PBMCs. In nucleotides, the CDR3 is TGTGCCAGCAGCAACCCGCCGGGACAGGTTAACACTGAAGCTTTCTTT. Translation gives CASSNPPGQVNTEAFF.